At least ten counts were recorded for the clone carrying this T cell receptor (beta chain). Its matching antigen is unknown. These data belong to a study of T-cell reconstitution after alpha-beta-depleted transplantation in children. Points from the study as a whole: It was reported that alpha-beta T cells came from several hundred expanded graft clones (about two months after transplant). Among T cells one year after transplant, newly produced cells accounted for most counts and diversity. High day-60 TCRbeta diversity in some patients came from surviving recipient T cells and thymic progenitors.

This CDR3 has 14 residues. Unique molecular identifiers were incorporated into the prepared TCRbeta library. From the PCR reads, TCRdb called clonotypes with MiXCR, one entry per CDR3 protein. The sample lists around 94,000 distinct CDR3 sequences, 4.5% to 7.5% occurring once. The material sequenced was PBMCs, mostly from graft donor cells, taken 60 days after TCRalphabeta/CD19-depleted stem cell transplant. This chain joins TRBV12-3 or TRBV12-4 and TRBJ2-1, with unresolved D. This clonotype was obtained from a female patient aged 2-10 years who had a stem cell transplant for Fanconi anemia, so the T cells may come from the graft donor. In DNA form, the CDR3 reads TGTGGGAGTAGTGTGTTCCTTACTTACAATGAGCAGTTCTTC. Residues: CGSSVFLTYNEQFF.